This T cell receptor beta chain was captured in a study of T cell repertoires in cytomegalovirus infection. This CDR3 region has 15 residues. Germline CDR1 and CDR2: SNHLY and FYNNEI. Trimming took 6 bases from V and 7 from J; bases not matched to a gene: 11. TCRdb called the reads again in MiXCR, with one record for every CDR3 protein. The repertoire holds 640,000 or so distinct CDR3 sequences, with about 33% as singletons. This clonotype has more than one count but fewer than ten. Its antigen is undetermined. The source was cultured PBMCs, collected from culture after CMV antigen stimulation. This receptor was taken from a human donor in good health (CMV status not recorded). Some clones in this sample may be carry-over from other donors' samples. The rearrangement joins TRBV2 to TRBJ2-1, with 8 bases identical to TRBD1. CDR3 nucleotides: TGTGCCAGCAGCGACGACCGGGACAGGTTGAATGAGCAGTTCTTC. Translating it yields CASSDDRDRLNEQFF.